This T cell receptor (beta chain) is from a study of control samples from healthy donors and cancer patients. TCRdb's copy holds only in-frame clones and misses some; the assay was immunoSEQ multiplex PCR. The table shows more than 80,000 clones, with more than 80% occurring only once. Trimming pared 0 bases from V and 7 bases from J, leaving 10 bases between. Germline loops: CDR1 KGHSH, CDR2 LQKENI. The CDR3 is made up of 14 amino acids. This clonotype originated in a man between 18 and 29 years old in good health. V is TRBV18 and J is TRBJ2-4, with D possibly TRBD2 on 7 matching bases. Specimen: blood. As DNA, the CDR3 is TGTGCCAGCTCACCACCAGGGGGGGTTAACATTCAGTACTTC. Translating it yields CASSPPGGVNIQYF.